The T cell receptor beta chain under discussion was sequenced for a study of blood T cell repertoires in COVID-19. In the study overall: Samples came from the United States, Italy and Spain, spanning acute and convalescent COVID-19.

Followed longitudinally, the Seattle patients had been enrolled during active infection. The CDR3 sequence is 15 residues long. The germline gives CDR1 MNHEY, CDR2 SVGAGI. V shed 4 bases, J shed 3 bases, and the junction held 6 bases outside the gene matches. Per the original methods: Amplification of reference gene primers was used by the study to estimate nucleated cell counts. TCRdb keeps only in-frame clones here, not all; method: immunoSEQ multiplex PCR. The D gene and trimming were derived from the DNA, and the V and J assignments and clone size from that table. Of 50,000 to 60,000 clones in the sample, approximately 90% are singletons; the top ten hold roughly 3.9%.

The sample comprised peripheral blood. The chain couples TRBV6-5 to TRBJ2-5; the match to TRBD1 covers 9 bases. The receptor was derived from a man aged 40-50 years with COVID-19, enrolled during active disease. DNA of the CDR3: TGTGCCAGCAGTTTCGGACAGGGGAGGAAAGAGACCCAGTACTTC. Translating it yields CASSFGQGRKETQYF.